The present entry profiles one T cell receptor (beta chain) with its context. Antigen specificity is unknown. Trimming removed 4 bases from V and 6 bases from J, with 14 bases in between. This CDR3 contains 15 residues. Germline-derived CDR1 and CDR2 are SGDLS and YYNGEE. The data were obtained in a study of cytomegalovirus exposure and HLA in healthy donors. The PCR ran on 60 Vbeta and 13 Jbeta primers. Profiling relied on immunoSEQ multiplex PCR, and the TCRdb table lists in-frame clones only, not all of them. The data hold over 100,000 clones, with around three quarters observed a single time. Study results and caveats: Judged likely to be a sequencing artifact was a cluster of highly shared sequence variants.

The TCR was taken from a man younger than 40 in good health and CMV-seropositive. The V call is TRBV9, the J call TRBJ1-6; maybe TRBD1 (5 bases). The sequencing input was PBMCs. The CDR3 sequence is CASSFGGSSNSPLHF. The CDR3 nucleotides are TGTGCCAGCAGCTTCGGGGGATCCAGTAATTCACCCCTCCACTTT.